Below are 20 T cell receptor beta chains sequenced from a single sample in a study of technical replicates of blood from a handful of donors. The method was immunoSEQ multiplex PCR; TCRdb's version includes in-frame clones alone and lacks a portion of them. The sample consists of 84,000 or so clones, about 93% of them appearing once. Sequencing was done on a sample of T cells isolated from PBMCs. The receptors come from a human donor in good health.

The rearrangement uses TRBV9 and TRBJ2-3, with D possibly matching TRBD2 (8 bases). This CDR3 has 16 residues. The V gene lost 3 bases and the J gene lost 2 bases, with 16 bases spanning the gap. CDR1 and CDR2 (germline): SGDLS, YYNGEE. The CDR3 DNA reads TGTGCCAGCAGCGAGGGGGCTAGCGGGTACACAGATACGCAGTATTTT. Residues: CASSEGASGYTDTQYF.

The genes are TRBV2 and TRBJ2-5; TRBD1 matches at 9 bases. Gene TRBJ2-7 matches the end of the DNA better, so the J call may be wrong. Germline values: CDR1 SNHLY, CDR2 FYNNEI. The CDR3 loop spans 15 amino acids. The CDR3 DNA reads TGTGCCAGCAGTGAAGCGTTACAGGGGGCGTACGAGCAGTACTTC. Protein sequence: CASSEALQGAYEQYF.

The V call is TRBV6-6, the J call TRBJ2-1; D is perhaps TRBD1 (5 bases). The CDR3 consists of 13 residues. The V and J ends lost 7 bases and 7 bases respectively, with 14 bases between them. Germline CDR1 MNHNY, CDR2 SVGAGI (reference sequence). CDR3 in amino acids: CASIGQGTNEQFF. CDR3 DNA sequence: TGTGCCAGCATCGGGCAGGGTACTAATGAGCAGTTCTTC.

This chain links TRBV18 with TRBJ2-3, with 11 bases that match TRBD2. Looked up from germline, CDR1 is KGHSH and CDR2 is LQKENI. There are 18 residues in the CDR3. With 3 bases clipped from V and 5 bases from J, the junction kept 13 bases outside the gene matches. CDR3 amino acids: CASSPRPRGTSGRDTQYF. The CDR3 nucleotides are TGTGCCAGCTCACCCAGGCCCAGGGGTACTAGCGGGAGAGATACGCAGTATTTT.

The CDR3: CASSGEGDRPELSQHF. In DNA, the CDR3 is TGTGCCAGTAGCGGAGAGGGCGACAGGCCCGAACTGTCCCAGCATTTT. The gene calls are TRBV19 and TRBJ1-5; D possibly corresponds to TRBD1 (6 bases). Germline-derived CDR1 and CDR2 are LNHDA and SQIVND (reference sequence). The germline V and J ends were trimmed by 6 bases and 11 bases, with 26 bases remaining between them. The CDR3 covers 16 residues.

DNA for the CDR3: TGCGCCAGCAGCTTTGCCGGTCCTGAGCAGTTCTTC. Encoded protein: CASSFAGPEQFF. The gene calls are TRBV5-1 and TRBJ2-1; no clear D gene. There are 12 residues in the CDR3. Germline CDR1 and CDR2: SGHRS and YFSETQ. V dropped 2 bases and J dropped 9 bases, with 9 bases sitting between them.

The rearrangement uses TRBV28 and TRBJ2-7; weak D call: TRBD2 (5 bases). This CDR3 spans 12 amino acids. The V gene lost 5 bases and the J gene lost 7 bases, with 12 bases spanning the gap. Germline assignment: CDR1 MDHEN and CDR2 SYDVKM. CDR3 sequence reads: CASSRGPREQYF. For the CDR3, the DNA is TGTGCCAGCAGTCGCGGGCCTCGGGAGCAGTACTTC. The full variable domain, its missing parts supplied by reference TRBV28 and TRBJ2-7, is DVKVTQSSRYLVKRTGEKVFLECVQDMDHENMFWYRQDPGLGLRLIYFSYDVKMKEKGDIPEGYSVSREKKERFSLILESASTNQTSMYLCASSRGPREQYFGPGTRLTVT.

This chain connects TRBV5-1 to TRBJ1-1; no reliable D call. Germline V gene sequence: CDR1 SGHRS, CDR2 YFSETQ. The CDR3 is 14 residues long. Trimming removed 2 bases from V and 5 bases from J, with 13 bases in between. This CDR3 reads CASSLGLGQTEAFF. The CDR3, as DNA: TGCGCCAGCAGCTTAGGACTCGGGCAAACTGAAGCTTTCTTT.

The chain is built from TRBV11-1 and TRBJ2-5; 9 nucleotides match TRBD1. This CDR3 region has 15 residues. V lost 5 bases to trimming and J lost 2 bases; unmatched junction nucleotides: 6. Germline CDR1 reads SGHAT; CDR2 reads FQDESV (reference sequence). As DNA, the CDR3 is TGTGCCAGCAGCCGACCGGACAGGGGACAAGAGACCCAGTACTTC. It yields the protein CASSRPDRGQETQYF.

V usage is TRBV9 and J usage is TRBJ2-1; 7 bases align to TRBD2. V shed 0 bases, J shed 10 bases, and the junction held 13 bases outside the gene matches. This CDR3 has 16 amino acids. Germline lookup yields CDR1 SGDLS and CDR2 YYNGEE. The CDR3 region is CASSVATAAGVGEQFF. As DNA, the CDR3 is TGTGCCAGCAGCGTAGCTACAGCGGCGGGAGTGGGAGAGCAGTTCTTC.

This sequence joins TRBV19 and TRBJ1-5, with D hard to call. Trimming pared 5 bases from V and 7 bases from J, leaving 9 bases between. Germline CDR1 and CDR2: LNHDA and SQIVND (reference sequence). The CDR3 is made up of 12 amino acids. The CDR3 here is CASSPGRQPQHF. In nucleotides, the CDR3 is TGTGCCAGTAGTCCGGGTCGGCAGCCCCAGCATTTT.

This chain joins TRBV25-1 and TRBJ1-1; TRBD1 matches at 7 bases. CDR3 length equals 14 residues. Trimming removed 5 bases from V and 4 bases from J; junction bases left unmatched: 7. Germline lookup yields CDR1 MGHDK and CDR2 SYGVNS. The CDR3: CASSRDRVGTEAFF. The CDR3 region has the DNA TGTGCCAGCAGTAGAGACAGGGTTGGCACTGAAGCTTTCTTT.

The rearrangement uses TRBV21-1 and TRBJ2-1; no check of the table's D call, TRBD1, against the DNA was made. TRBV21-1 is listed as a pseudogene. There are 15 residues in the CDR3. CDR3 in amino acids: CASSKAGAPYNEQFF. CDR3 DNA: TGTGCCAGCAGCAAAGCAGGGGCCCCCTACAATGAGCAGTTCTTC.

The genes are TRBV4-1 and TRBJ1-5, with TRBD1 matching 9 bases. The junction had 11 bases not matched to a gene; V was cut back by 1 base and J by 1 base. This CDR3 is 19 amino acids long. From germline, CDR1 is MGHRA and CDR2 YSYEKL. CDR3 DNA: TGCGCCAGCAGCCAAGTTGGGGGACAGGGTGAAAGGAGCAATCAGCCCCAGCATTTT. This translates into CASSQVGGQGERSNQPQHF.

This rearrangement joins TRBV6-1 to TRBJ1-4; maybe TRBD1 (6 bases). Germline CDR1 MNHNS, CDR2 SASEGT. Between the trimmed V and J ends, which lost 5 bases and 6 bases, there was a span of 16 bases. CDR3 size: 15 residues. The CDR3 sequence is CASSLTGREDEKLFF. In DNA form, the CDR3 reads TGTGCCAGCAGTCTTACAGGGCGCGAGGATGAAAAACTGTTTTTT.

This sequence joins TRBV21-1 and TRBJ2-1; the D call TRBD2 from the table was never checked on the DNA. TRBV21-1 is assigned pseudogene status. CDR3 length: 17 residues. The CDR3 sequence: CASSCPSIGLESYEQFF. The CDR3 DNA follows: TGTGCCAGCAGCTGCCCATCGATCGGACTAGAGAGCTATGAGCAGTTCTTC.

V usage is TRBV28 and J usage is TRBJ2-2, with TRBD2 as a possible D gene (6 bases). The CDR3 sequence is 17 residues long. The V end was cut by 3 bases, the J end by 8 bases, with 22 bases between. Germline values: CDR1 MDHEN, CDR2 SYDVKM. CDR3 DNA: TGTGCCAGCAGTTTCCGAACCCGGGGGTCGGTGGGTGGGGAGCTGTTTTTT. As protein: CASSFRTRGSVGGELFF.

The V call is TRBV4-2, the J call TRBJ2-7, with D possibly being TRBD1 (5 bases). The V end lost 0 bases, the J end lost 3 bases, and 15 bases lay between the germline ends. The CDR3 extends over 16 amino acids. Germline CDR1 is LGHNA and CDR2 is YNFKEQ. In nucleotides, the CDR3 is TGTGCCAGCAGCCAAGATTTGACAGTGGAAGTCTACGAGCAGTACTTC. Protein: CASSQDLTVEVYEQYF.

The CDR3 protein is CATSREGGGGYNEQFF. The CDR3 coding sequence is TGTGCCACCAGCAGAGAAGGTGGCGGGGGGTACAATGAGCAGTTCTTC. The chain couples TRBV15 to TRBJ2-1; 8 nucleotides agree with TRBD2. This CDR3 spans 16 amino acids. The ends lost 0 bases at V and 4 bases at J; junction bases unmatched: 5. Germline CDR1 LNHNV, CDR2 YYDKDF (reference sequence).

The J gene is TRBJ2-3, the V gene TRBV29-1; TRBD1 might be the D (5 bases). The germline V gene has CDR1 SQVTM and CDR2 ANQGSEA. Trimming shortened V by 3 bases and J by 0 bases, and 10 bases separated the two germline ends. CDR3 length: 14 residues. The CDR3 protein is CSVDAGSSTDTQYF. The DNA of the CDR3 is TGCAGCGTTGACGCAGGGTCTAGCACAGATACGCAGTATTTT.